This is a list of T cell receptor beta chains from one sample in a study of graft-versus-host responses after intestinal transplantation. Produced via immunoSEQ multiplex PCR; TCRdb's table is partial and in-frame only. This table holds under 90,000 clones, around 93% found once. Their cognate antigens are unknown. Here the sequenced sample was unstimulated CD4+ T cells sorted from spleen or lymph node cells, taken before transplant. These receptors were obtained from a human donor who was the organ donor for an intestinal transplant. Both conserved end residues are part of each CDR3. Each record gives: J gene, clone size, V gene, D gene, CDR3 DNA, CDR3 protein. A D gene is named only where the DNA matches it firmly. Only part of the rows carry a size: once, few, many, or a class if the clone is expanded.

TRBJ2-1 | - | TRBV19 | - | TGTGCCAGTAGTATAGGAAGAGGGCGGGACCTCTACAATGAGCAGTTCTTC | CASSIGRGRDLYNEQFF
TRBJ2-4 | once | TRBV30 | TRBD2 | TGTGCCTGGACCTCTCTGGGAACTACTAGCGTTGCTAGCAAAAACATTCAGTACTTC | CAWTSLGTTSVASKNIQYF
TRBJ1-5 | - | TRBV28 | - | TGTGCCAGCAGTTTCGGACAGTATCAGCCCCAGCATTTT | CASSFGQYQPQHF
TRBJ2-5 | - | TRBV18 | TRBD2 | TGTGCCAGCTCACCAGCGGGGGTCAGGACCCAGTACTTC | CASSPAGVRTQYF
TRBJ2-7 | - | TRBV11-2 | TRBD1 | TGTGCCAGCAGCTCACTCCCCAGGGGGCCCCATTCCTACGAGCAGTACTTC | CASSSLPRGPHSYEQYF
TRBJ1-5 | - | TRBV28 | - | TGTGCCAGCAGTTTCCGGACACTCGGTGCGCCCCAGCATTTT | CASSFRTLGAPQHF
TRBJ2-2 | - | TRBV11-2 | TRBD1 | TGTGCCAGCAGCTTAGCAGGGGGCAACACCGGGGAGCTGTTTTTT | CASSLAGGNTGELFF
TRBJ1-4 | - | TRBV29-1 | TRBD1 | TGCAGCGCCACCTATGGACAGGGAAATGAAAAACTGTTTTTT | CSATYGQGNEKLFF
TRBJ1-2 | - | TRBV30 | TRBD1 | TGTGCCTGGGGACAGGACTATGGCTACACCTTC | CAWGQDYGYTF
TRBJ2-7 | - | TRBV9 | - | TGTGCCAGCAGCACAACAGGGATCGTTTCTTCCGAGCAGTACTTC | CASSTTGIVSSEQYF
TRBJ2-3 | - | TRBV29-1 | TRBD2 | TGCAGCGTTGCGGGACTAGTCACAGATACGCAGTATTTT | CSVAGLVTDTQYF
TRBJ1-5 | - | TRBV28 | TRBD1 | TGTGCCAGCACTGGACAGGGTGAATATCAGCCCCAGCATTTT | CASTGQGEYQPQHF
TRBJ2-5 | - | TRBV30 | - | TGTGCCTGGAGTGTACGTGTCAGGGTCCAAGAGACCCAGTACTTC | CAWSVRVRVQETQYF
TRBJ2-5 | once | TRBV11-2 | - | TGTGCCAGTACGCCTTGGGGGCGGGGGCCGCAAGAGACCCAGTACTTC | CASTPWGRGPQETQYF
TRBJ2-1 | once | TRBV19 | TRBD2 | TGTGCCAGTAGTATGGAGCTACTAGCGGCACCCTACAATGAGCAGTTCTTC | CASSMELLAAPYNEQFF
TRBJ2-1 | - | TRBV11-3 | - | TGTGCCAGCAGCTTACAGGTGTTGGTAAATGAGCAGTTCTTC | CASSLQVLVNEQFF
TRBJ1-5 | - | TRBV18 | TRBD1 | TGTGCCAGCTCAGCCCTACAGGGGGACCATCAGCCCCAGCATTTT | CASSALQGDHQPQHF
TRBJ1-2 | - | TRBV6-6 | - | TGTGCCAGCAGTTACGGCGGAGACTATGGCTACACCTTC | CASSYGGDYGYTF
TRBJ2-5 | - | TRBV7-3 | TRBD1 | TGTGCCAGCAGCCGGACAGGGAATGTATTGGAGACCCAGTACTTC | CASSRTGNVLETQYF
TRBJ1-1 | once | TRBV5-1 | TRBD1 | TGCGCCAGCAGCTTAGGGACAGGGGGGGTGAACACTGAAGCTTTCTTT | CASSLGTGGVNTEAFF
TRBJ2-2 | once | TRBV10-3 | - | TGTGCCATCGGAGGGGTAACGAACACCGGGGAGCTGTTTTTT | CAIGGVTNTGELFF
TRBJ1-6 | few | TRBV5-1 | - | TGCGCCAGCAGCTTGGGGTCGGATTCACCCCTCCACTTT | CASSLGSDSPLHF
TRBJ2-5 | - | TRBV14 | - | TGTGCCAGCAGCCAAGTCATCGAGACCCAGTACTTC | CASSQVIETQYF
TRBJ2-2 | once | TRBV19 | TRBD1 | TGTGCCAGTAGTATGGCTCCGGGACAGGGGGCTGGGACCGGGGAGCTGTTTTTT | CASSMAPGQGAGTGELFF
TRBJ2-7 | - | TRBV7-8 | TRBD1 | TGTGCCAGCAGCTTAGCGGACAGGGGATCCTACGAGCAGTACTTC | CASSLADRGSYEQYF
TRBJ1-1 | - | TRBV20-1 | TRBD1 | TGCAGTGCTGGACAGGGTACTGAAGCTTTCTTT | CSAGQGTEAFF
TRBJ2-5 | - | TRBV7-6 | - | TGTGCCAGCAGCTCGGACCGGGACTTCCGAATTTGGTACCAAGAGACCCAGTACTTC | CASSSDRDFRIWYQETQYF
TRBJ2-3 | - | TRBV9 | TRBD2 | TGTGCCAGCAGCGTAGAAACGAGCGGGAGGAGTTTTACGCAGTATTTT | CASSVETSGRSFTQYF
TRBJ2-5 | - | TRBV19 | TRBD2 | TGTGCCAGTAGTGTAAGCGGGGCAACCCAAGAGACCCAGTACTTC | CASSVSGATQETQYF
TRBJ1-2 | - | TRBV29-1 | - | TGCAGCGTTGGAAGGGCAGGAGGGAACTATGGCTACACCTTC | CSVGRAGGNYGYTF
TRBJ2-5 | once | TRBV29-1 | TRBD2 | TGCAGCGCTAAAGGGGCTAGCGGGACGGTGACCCAGTACTTC | CSAKGASGTVTQYF
TRBJ1-2 | - | TRBV20-1 | TRBD1 | TGCAGTGCGGACAGGGGCTACACCTTC | CSADRGYTF
TRBJ2-7 | - | TRBV5-4 | - | TGTGCCAGCAGCTTGGGCGGGGCCAGCTCCTACGAGCAGTACTTC | CASSLGGASSYEQYF
TRBJ2-3 | once | TRBV29-1 | TRBD2 | TGCAGCGTTGGATCTAGCGGGGGGGCAGGTAAGACAGATACGCAGTATTTT | CSVGSSGGAGKTDTQYF
TRBJ1-1 | - | TRBV2 | TRBD1 | TGTGCCAGCAGTTTTGACAGGGGGTTGATTACCACTGAAGCTTTCTTT | CASSFDRGLITTEAFF
TRBJ2-1 | - | TRBV23-1 | TRBD2 | TGCGCCAGCAGTCAATACGGGGGGAAAGCCTACAATGAGCAGTTCTTC | CASSQYGGKAYNEQFF
TRBJ1-2 | few | TRBV5-1 | - | TGCGCCAGCAGCTCTCAGGGGAGGGGATATGGCTACACCTTC | CASSSQGRGYGYTF
TRBJ2-1 | - | TRBV28 | TRBD1 | TGTGCCAGCAGTTTAGTTCGGACAGGGGGCTTTTTAAAGGTCTTC | CASSLVRTGGFLKVF
TRBJ2-3 | - | TRBV27 | TRBD2 | TGTGCCAGCAGACGGATCCCTTTAGCGGGGGCAGATACGCAGTATTTT | CASRRIPLAGADTQYF
TRBJ2-6 | - | TRBV9 | TRBD2 | TGTGCCAGGACTAGCGGAGCCTCCTCTGGGGCCAACGTCCTGACTTTC | CARTSGASSGANVLTF
TRBJ1-2 | - | TRBV4-2 | - | TGTGCCAGCAGCCAAGATCTCGGACAGGGCTACACCTTC | CASSQDLGQGYTF
TRBJ1-5 | once | TRBV10-3 | TRBD1 | TGTGCCATCAGTGAGTCTAATTTGGGACAGGGGACAATCAATCAGCCCCAGCATTTT | CAISESNLGQGTINQPQHF
TRBJ2-3 | - | TRBV5-1 | TRBD1 | TGCGCCAGCCGAGAGGGGACAGGGGGCACAGATACGCAGTATTTT | CASREGTGGTDTQYF
TRBJ1-2 | - | TRBV11-2 | - | TGTGCCAGCAGTCAAGGGGGGGATGGCTACACCTTC | CASSQGGDGYTF
TRBJ2-5 | - | TRBV20-1 | - | TGCAGTGCTAGCCAGATGACCCAGTACTTC | CSASQMTQYF
TRBJ2-7 | - | TRBV5-1 | - | TGCGCCAGCAGAGCAGGGATCGAGCAGTACTTC | CASRAGIEQYF